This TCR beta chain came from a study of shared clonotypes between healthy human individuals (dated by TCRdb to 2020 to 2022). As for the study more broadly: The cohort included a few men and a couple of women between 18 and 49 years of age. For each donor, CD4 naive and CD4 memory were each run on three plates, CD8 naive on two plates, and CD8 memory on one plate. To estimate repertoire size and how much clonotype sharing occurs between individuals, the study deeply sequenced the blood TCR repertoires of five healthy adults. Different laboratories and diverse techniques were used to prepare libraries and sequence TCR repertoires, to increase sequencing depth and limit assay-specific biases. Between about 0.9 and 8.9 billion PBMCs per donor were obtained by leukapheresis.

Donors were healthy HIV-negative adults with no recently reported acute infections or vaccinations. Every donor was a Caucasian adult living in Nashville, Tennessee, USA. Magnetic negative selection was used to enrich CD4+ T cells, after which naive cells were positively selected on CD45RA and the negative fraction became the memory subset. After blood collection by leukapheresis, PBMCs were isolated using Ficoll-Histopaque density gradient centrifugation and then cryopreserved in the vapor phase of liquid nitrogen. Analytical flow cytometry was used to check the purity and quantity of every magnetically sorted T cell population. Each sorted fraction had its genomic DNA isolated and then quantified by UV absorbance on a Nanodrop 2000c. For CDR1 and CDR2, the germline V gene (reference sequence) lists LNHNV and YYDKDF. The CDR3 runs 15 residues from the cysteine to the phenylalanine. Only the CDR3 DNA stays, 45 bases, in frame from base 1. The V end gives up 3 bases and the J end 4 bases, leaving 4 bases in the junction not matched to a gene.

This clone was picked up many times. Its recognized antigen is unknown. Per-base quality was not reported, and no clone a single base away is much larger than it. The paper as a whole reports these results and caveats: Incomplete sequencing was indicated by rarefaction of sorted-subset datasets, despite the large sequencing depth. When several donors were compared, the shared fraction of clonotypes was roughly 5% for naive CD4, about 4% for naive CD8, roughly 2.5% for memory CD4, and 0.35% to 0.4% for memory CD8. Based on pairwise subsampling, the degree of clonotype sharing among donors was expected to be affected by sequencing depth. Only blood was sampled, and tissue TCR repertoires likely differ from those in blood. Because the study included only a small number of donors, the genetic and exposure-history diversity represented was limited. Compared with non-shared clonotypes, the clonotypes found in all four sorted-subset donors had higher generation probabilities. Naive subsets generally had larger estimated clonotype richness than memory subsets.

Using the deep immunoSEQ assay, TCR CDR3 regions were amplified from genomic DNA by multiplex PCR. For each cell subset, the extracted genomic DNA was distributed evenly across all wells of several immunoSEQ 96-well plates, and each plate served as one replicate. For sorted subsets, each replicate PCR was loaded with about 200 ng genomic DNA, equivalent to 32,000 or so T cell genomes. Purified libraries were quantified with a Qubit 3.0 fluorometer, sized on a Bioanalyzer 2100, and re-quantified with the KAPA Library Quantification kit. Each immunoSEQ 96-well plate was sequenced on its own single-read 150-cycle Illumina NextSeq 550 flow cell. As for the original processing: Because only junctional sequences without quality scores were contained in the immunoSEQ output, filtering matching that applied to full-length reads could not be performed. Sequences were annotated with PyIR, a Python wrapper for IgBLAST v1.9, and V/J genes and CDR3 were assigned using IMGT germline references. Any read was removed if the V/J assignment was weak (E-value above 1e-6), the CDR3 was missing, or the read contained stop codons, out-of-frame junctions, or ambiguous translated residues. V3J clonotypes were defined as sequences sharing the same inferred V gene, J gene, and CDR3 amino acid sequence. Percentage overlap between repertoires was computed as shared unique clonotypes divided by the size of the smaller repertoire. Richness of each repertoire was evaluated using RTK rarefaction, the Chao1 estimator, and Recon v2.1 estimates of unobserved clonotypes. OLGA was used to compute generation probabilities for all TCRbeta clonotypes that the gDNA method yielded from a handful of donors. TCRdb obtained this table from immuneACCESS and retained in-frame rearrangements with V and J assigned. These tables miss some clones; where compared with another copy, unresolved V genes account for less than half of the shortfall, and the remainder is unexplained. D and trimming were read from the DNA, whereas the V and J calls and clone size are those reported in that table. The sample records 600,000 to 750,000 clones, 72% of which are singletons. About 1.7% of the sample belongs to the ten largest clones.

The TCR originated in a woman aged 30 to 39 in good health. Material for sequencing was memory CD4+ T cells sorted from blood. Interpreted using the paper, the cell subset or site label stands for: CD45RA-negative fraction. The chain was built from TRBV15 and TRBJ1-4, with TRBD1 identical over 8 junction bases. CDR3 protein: CATSSPTGDNEKLFF. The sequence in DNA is TGTGCCACCAGCAGTCCGACAGGGGATAATGAAAAACTGTTTTTT.